This is a list of T cell receptor beta chains from one sample in a study of beta chain features in type 1 diabetes. Clones were read by immunoSEQ multiplex PCR, and TCRdb kept only the in-frame ones, dropping some. The sample lists about 180,000 clones; about 12% were seen once. The sample consisted of central memory CD4+ T cells from blood. The receptors were sampled from a woman between 18 and 29 years old in good health. CDR3s include the opening cysteine and the closing phenylalanine or tryptophan. A D gene is named only where the DNA matches it firmly. Rows give clone size only sometimes, using once, few, many, or a class for an expanded clone.

J | D | size | V | CDR3 | DNA
TRBJ2-1 | TRBD1 | few | TRBV11-2 | CASSLEGGVPTEQFF | TGTGCCAGCAGCTTAGAAGGGGGCGTACCAACTGAGCAGTTCTTC
TRBJ2-1 | NA | NA | TRBV6-6 | CASSYFRQGHNEQFF | TGTGCCAGCAGTTATTTTCGTCAGGGGCACAATGAGCAGTTCTTC
TRBJ1-3 | NA | NA | TRBV25-1 | CASSELRGSISGNTIYF | TGTGCCAGCAGTGAACTCCGAGGATCGATCTCTGGAAACACCATATATTTT
TRBJ1-1 | NA | many | TRBV30 | CAWMGTARMNTEAFF | TGTGCCTGGATGGGCACGGCACGCATGAACACTGAAGCTTTCTTT
TRBJ1-1 | TRBD1 | few | TRBV29-1 | CSVVRQGNTEAFF | TGCAGCGTTGTTCGACAGGGGAACACTGAAGCTTTCTTT
TRBJ1-4 | TRBD1 | NA | TRBV28 | CASRSFRLDRAPNEKLFF | TGTGCCAGCAGAAGTTTTCGTCTTGACAGGGCGCCTAATGAAAAACTGTTTTTT
TRBJ2-6 | TRBD2 | few | TRBV27 | CASRPNGLAGGSGANVLTF | TGTGCCAGCAGACCCAACGGACTAGCGGGAGGCTCTGGGGCCAACGTCCTGACTTTC
TRBJ2-1 | TRBD1 | few | TRBV7-3 | CASSSNSGTGIDEQFF | TGTGCCAGCAGCTCAAACTCCGGGACAGGGATTGATGAGCAGTTCTTC
TRBJ1-2 | TRBD1 | NA | TRBV25-1 | CASSERGSRGNYGYTF | TGTGCCAGCAGCGAAAGGGGGTCCAGGGGGAACTATGGCTACACCTTC
TRBJ2-5 | NA | few | TRBV9 | CASSVSPAVETQYF | TGTGCCAGCAGCGTATCCCCGGCGGTGGAGACCCAGTACTTC
TRBJ1-1 | NA | NA | TRBV18 | CASSPTGITEAFF | TGTGCCAGCTCACCTACAGGGATCACTGAAGCTTTCTTT
TRBJ2-1 | TRBD2 | few | TRBV29-1 | CSVARERGEQFF | TGCAGCGTTGCGCGGGAGCGCGGTGAGCAGTTCTTC
TRBJ2-7 | TRBD2 | few | TRBV27 | CASSPTSGKNEQYF | TGTGCCAGCAGTCCCACTAGCGGGAAGAACGAGCAGTACTTC
TRBJ2-1 | TRBD2 | few | TRBV18 | CASSPPPTSSRNEQFF | TGTGCCAGCTCACCACCGCCGACTAGCTCCCGCAATGAGCAGTTCTTC
TRBJ2-5 | NA | NA | TRBV29-1 | CSVAQRRVQETQYF | TGCAGCGTTGCCCAAAGGAGGGTACAGGAGACCCAGTACTTC
TRBJ1-4 | NA | few | TRBV20-1 | CSASRREKLFF | TGCAGTGCTAGCAGGAGGGAAAAACTGTTTTTT
TRBJ2-7 | NA | few | TRBV28 | CASSRQGRYEQYF | TGTGCCAGCAGTCGGCAGGGAAGATACGAGCAGTACTTC
TRBJ2-7 | TRBD1 | many | TRBV18 | CASSPDRGRMGEQYF | TGTGCCAGCTCACCGGACAGGGGGCGCATGGGCGAGCAGTACTTC
TRBJ2-7 | NA | many | TRBV6-6 | CASTRGYEQYF | TGTGCCAGCACCCGAGGCTACGAGCAGTACTTC
TRBJ2-5 | TRBD1 | NA | TRBV29-1 | CSVAGTGGETQYF | TGCAGCGTTGCAGGGACAGGGGGAGAGACCCAGTACTTC
TRBJ1-1 | NA | NA | TRBV29-1 | CSVHWGLNTEAFF | TGCAGCGTACACTGGGGGCTGAACACTGAAGCTTTCTTT
TRBJ1-1 | NA | NA | TRBV30 | CAWNPAGHGAEAFF | TGTGCCTGGAACCCAGCAGGACATGGGGCTGAAGCTTTCTTT
TRBJ1-1 | TRBD1 | few | TRBV29-1 | CSVVSAGGLNTEAFF | TGCAGCGTTGTTTCTGCAGGGGGATTGAACACTGAAGCTTTCTTT
TRBJ2-3 | NA | few | TRBV19 | CASSPRRLDTQYF | TGTGCCAGTAGTCCGCGACGACTAGATACGCAGTATTTT
TRBJ1-1 | NA | NA | TRBV28 | CASSLSSLNTEAFF | TGTGCCAGCAGTTTGAGTAGCCTGAACACTGAAGCTTTCTTT
TRBJ1-1 | TRBD1 | NA | TRBV7-9 | CASSRTGLNTEAFF | TGTGCCAGCAGCCGGACAGGGCTAAACACTGAAGCTTTCTTT
TRBJ2-5 | TRBD2 | few | TRBV7-2 | CASSSLAGGLETQYF | TGTGCCAGCAGCTCACTAGCGGGAGGCTTGGAGACCCAGTACTTC
TRBJ2-2 | NA | NA | TRBV2 | CASSWTDVTGELFF | TGTGCCAGCTCTTGGACAGACGTTACCGGGGAGCTGTTTTTT
TRBJ2-5 | TRBD2 | NA | TRBV9 | CASSVEGTRRETQYF | TGTGCCAGCAGCGTAGAGGGGACTAGGAGGGAGACCCAGTACTTC
TRBJ2-1 | TRBD2 | NA | TRBV29-1 | CSVEDPIAGDEQFF | TGCAGCGTTGAAGATCCGATAGCGGGGGATGAGCAGTTCTTC
TRBJ1-1 | NA | NA | TRBV7-2 | CASSSHSGQHEAFF | TGTGCCAGCAGCTCCCACTCCGGACAGCATGAAGCTTTCTTT
TRBJ2-7 | NA | NA | TRBV29-1 | CSVSKGESYEQYF | TGCAGCGTTTCGAAAGGGGAAAGCTACGAGCAGTACTTC
TRBJ2-5 | NA | NA | TRBV6-1 | CASNPVGQETQYF | TGTGCCAGCAATCCAGTCGGGCAAGAGACCCAGTACTTC
TRBJ2-5 | TRBD1 | NA | TRBV18 | CASSGQGNRETQYF | TGTGCCAGCTCGGGACAGGGCAACCGGGAGACCCAGTACTTC
TRBJ2-2 | NA | few | TRBV11-3 | CASSSMGQSNTGELFF | TGTGCCAGCAGCTCTATGGGACAATCGAACACCGGGGAGCTGTTTTTT
TRBJ2-1 | TRBD2 | NA | TRBV6-6 | CASNPSGSGYNEQFF | TGTGCCAGCAACCCTAGCGGGAGCGGGTACAATGAGCAGTTCTTC
TRBJ2-3 | TRBD2 | NA | TRBV30 | CAWGTSGTQYF | TGTGCCTGGGGGACTAGCGGGACGCAGTATTTT
TRBJ2-5 | TRBD2 | few | TRBV28 | CASSLLAGGQTQYF | TGTGCCAGCAGTCTCTTAGCGGGAGGGCAAACCCAGTACTTC
TRBJ2-7 | TRBD1 | few | TRBV6-5 | CASSRTGGFYEQYF | TGTGCCAGCAGTAGGACAGGGGGCTTTTACGAGCAGTACTTC
TRBJ1-3 | NA | NA | TRBV5-1 | CASSLPESGNTIYF | TGCGCCAGCAGCTTGCCAGAATCTGGAAACACCATATATTTT
TRBJ2-5 | TRBD1 | NA | TRBV29-1 | CSVFSRTGEETQYF | TGCAGCGTTTTTAGCCGGACAGGGGAAGAGACCCAGTACTTC
TRBJ2-4 | TRBD1 | medium-sized | TRBV5-6 | CASSWGQGDIQYF | TGTGCCAGCAGCTGGGGACAGGGGGACATTCAGTACTTC
TRBJ1-5 | NA | few | TRBV2 | CASSVEGSNQPQHF | TGTGCCAGCAGTGTGGAGGGTAGCAATCAGCCCCAGCATTTT
TRBJ2-1 | TRBD2 | few | TRBV2 | CASSASGRTSEQFF | TGTGCCAGCAGTGCTAGCGGGAGGACTTCGGAGCAGTTCTTC
TRBJ1-1 | TRBD1 | few | TRBV7-3 | CASSPRTGPTNEAFF | TGTGCCAGCAGCCCTAGGACAGGCCCGACCAACGAAGCTTTCTTT
TRBJ2-1 | TRBD2 | few | TRBV25-1 | CASSPAGVGYNEQFF | TGTGCCAGCAGTCCAGCGGGAGTCGGCTACAATGAGCAGTTCTTC
TRBJ1-2 | NA | NA | TRBV28 | CASRPGTTGYGYTF | TGTGCCAGCAGACCGGGGACAACAGGCTATGGCTACACCTTC
TRBJ2-7 | NA | NA | TRBV30 | CAWTAGSYEQYF | TGTGCCTGGACGGCAGGATCCTACGAGCAGTACTTC
TRBJ1-1 | TRBD1 | few | TRBV30 | CAGNLGGQGQEAFF | TGTGCCGGAAACCTCGGGGGACAGGGCCAAGAAGCTTTCTTT
TRBJ1-2 | NA | NA | TRBV2 | CASSGRTGQGYTF | TGTGCCAGCAGTGGAAGAACTGGGCAAGGCTACACCTTC
TRBJ2-3 | NA | few | TRBV11-2 | CASSLGAGTDTQYF | TGTGCCAGCAGCTTGGGGGCCGGCACAGATACGCAGTATTTT
TRBJ1-1 | TRBD1 | few | TRBV4-2 | CASSPPGTGDTEAFF | TGTGCCAGCAGTCCTCCCGGGACAGGGGACACTGAAGCTTTCTTT
TRBJ2-2 | TRBD1 | NA | TRBV6-6 | CASSRGQGGTGELFF | TGTGCCAGCAGCCGAGGACAGGGGGGCACCGGGGAGCTGTTTTTT
TRBJ1-5 | NA | NA | TRBV5-4 | CASSVDGTFGNQPQHF | TGTGCCAGCAGCGTAGACGGGACTTTTGGCAATCAGCCCCAGCATTTT
TRBJ2-2 | TRBD1 | few | TRBV5-1 | CASSLSGGAAGELFF | TGCGCCAGCAGCTTGTCAGGGGGCGCGGCCGGGGAGCTGTTTTTT
TRBJ1-1 | TRBD1 | NA | TRBV29-1 | CSGRQGITEAFF | TGCAGCGGGAGACAGGGGATCACTGAAGCTTTCTTT
TRBJ1-1 | TRBD1 | few | TRBV6-6 | CASSPTGVRTEAFF | TGTGCCAGCAGCCCAACAGGGGTGCGGACTGAAGCTTTCTTT